This entry concerns a single TCR beta chain. The antigen remains unidentified. One entry per CDR3 protein, called by TCRdb with MiXCR from the reads. The sample has over 450,000 distinct CDR3 sequences; 10% to 12% are singletons. The data originate from a study of T cell repertoires in cytomegalovirus infection. Study-wide background: TCR beta signatures that were public indicated CMV infection and matching HLA type.

General study results and limits: In two of eight donors, the top clonotype was HLA-C-restricted CMV-specific. Cumulative frequency (of public TCR beta family members) identified carriers of CMV plus the relevant HLA.

Germline V gene lookup returns CDR1 KGHDR and CDR2 SFDVKD. The CDR3 has 14 amino acids. V trimming: 4 bases; J trimming: 4 bases; junction bases outside the gene matches: 3. The specimen was PBMCs. The gene calls are TRBV24-1 and TRBJ2-3, with 8 bases aligning to TRBD2. This TCR came from a human donor in good health (CMV status not recorded). Some clones in this sample may be carry-over from other donors' samples. CDR3 amino acids: CATSDPGGSDTQYF. The CDR3 DNA follows: TGTGCCACCAGTGACCCGGGGGGGTCAGATACGCAGTATTTT.